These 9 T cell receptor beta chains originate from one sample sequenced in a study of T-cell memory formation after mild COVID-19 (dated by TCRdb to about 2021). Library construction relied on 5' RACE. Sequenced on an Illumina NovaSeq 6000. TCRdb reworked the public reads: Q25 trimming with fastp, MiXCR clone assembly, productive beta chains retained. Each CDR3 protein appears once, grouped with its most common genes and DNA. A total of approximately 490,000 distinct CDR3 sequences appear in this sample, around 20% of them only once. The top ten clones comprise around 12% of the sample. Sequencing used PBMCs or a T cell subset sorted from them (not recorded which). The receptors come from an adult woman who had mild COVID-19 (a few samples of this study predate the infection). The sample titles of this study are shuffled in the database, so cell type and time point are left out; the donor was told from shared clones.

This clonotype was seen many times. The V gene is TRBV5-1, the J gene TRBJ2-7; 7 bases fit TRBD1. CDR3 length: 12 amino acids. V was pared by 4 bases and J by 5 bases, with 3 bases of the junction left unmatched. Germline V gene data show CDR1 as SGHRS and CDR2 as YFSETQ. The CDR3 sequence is CASSIQGHEQYF. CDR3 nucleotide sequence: TGCGCCAGCAGCATACAGGGGCACGAGCAGTACTTC.

CDR3 nucleotide sequence: TGTGCCAGCAGCAGCGGGACAGCCAAAGAGACCCAGTACTTC. It yields the protein CASSSGTAKETQYF. V gene TRBV5-6 combines with J gene TRBJ2-5, with D perhaps matching TRBD1 or TRBD2 (7 bases each). There are 14 residues in the CDR3. The germline V gene has CDR1 SGHDT and CDR2 YYEEEE. V was cut by 4 bases and J by 3 bases, with 13 bases left in between.

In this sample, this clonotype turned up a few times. The CDR3 reads CASSYSRQSSYEQYF. Here the CDR3 DNA reads TGTGCCAGCAGTTACTCGAGGCAGAGCTCCTACGAGCAGTACTTC. This chain links TRBV6-6 with TRBJ2-7; no reliable D call. The CDR3 spans 15 residues. Germline V lookup: CDR1 MNHNY, CDR2 SVGAGI (reference sequence). The ends were cut back, 0 bases at V and 0 bases at J, with 9 bases in the middle.

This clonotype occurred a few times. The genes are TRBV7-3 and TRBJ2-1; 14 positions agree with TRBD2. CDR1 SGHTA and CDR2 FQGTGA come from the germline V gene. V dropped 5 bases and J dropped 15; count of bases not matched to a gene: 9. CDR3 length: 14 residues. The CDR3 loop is CASSPRTSGRPLFF. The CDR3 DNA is TGTGCCAGCAGCCCACGGACTAGCGGGAGGCCTTTGTTCTTC.

CDR3 protein: CASSLGGRVNTEAFF. The CDR3 region has the DNA TGTGCCAGCAGCTTAGGAGGACGCGTGAACACTGAAGCTTTCTTT. The chain carries TRBV11-3 and TRBJ1-1; D unresolved. This CDR3 is built from 15 residues. The V end lost 1 base, the J end lost 0 bases, and 9 bases lay between the germline ends. CDR1 is SGHNT, CDR2 YENEEA, per germline. The entire variable domain, with the rest obtained from reference TRBV11-3 and TRBJ1-1, is as follows: EAGVVQSPRYKIIEKKQPVAFWCNPISGHNTLYWYLQNLGQGPELLIRYENEEAVDDSQLPKDRFSAERLKGVDSTLKIQPAELGDSAVYLCASSLGGRVNTEAFFGQGTRLTVV.

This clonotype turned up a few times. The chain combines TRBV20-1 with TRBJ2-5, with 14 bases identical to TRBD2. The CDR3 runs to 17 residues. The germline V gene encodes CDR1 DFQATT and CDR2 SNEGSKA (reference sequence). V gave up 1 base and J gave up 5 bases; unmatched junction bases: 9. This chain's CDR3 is CSARGYPGLAGAETQYF. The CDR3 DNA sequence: TGCAGTGCTAGAGGATACCCGGGACTAGCGGGGGCCGAGACCCAGTACTTC.

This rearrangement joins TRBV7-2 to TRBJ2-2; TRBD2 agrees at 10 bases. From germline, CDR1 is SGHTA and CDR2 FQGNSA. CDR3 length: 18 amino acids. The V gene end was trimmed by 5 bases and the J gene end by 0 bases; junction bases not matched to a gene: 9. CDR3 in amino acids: CASSPSRLAGANTGELFF. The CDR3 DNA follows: TGTGCCAGCAGCCCCTCGAGACTAGCGGGCGCGAACACCGGGGAGCTGTTTTTT.

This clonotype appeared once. The DNA for the CDR3 is TGTGCCAGTGATACAGGGGCCGGGAATCAGCCCCAGCATTTT. Its translation is CASDTGAGNQPQHF. This chain joins TRBV19 and TRBJ1-5, with 7 bases lining up with TRBD1. Germline CDR1 LNHDA, CDR2 SQIVND (reference sequence). The junction had 8 bases not matched to a gene; V was cut back by 8 bases and J by 4 bases. CDR3 length equals 14 residues.

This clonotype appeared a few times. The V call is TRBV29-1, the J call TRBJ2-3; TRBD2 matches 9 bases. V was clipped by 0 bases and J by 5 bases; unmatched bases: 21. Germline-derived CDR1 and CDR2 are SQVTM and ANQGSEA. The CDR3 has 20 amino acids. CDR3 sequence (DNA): TGCAGCGTTGAAGATCGCCTGGGCGCGGGAGGGCAAATTAGTGGAGATACGCAGTATTTT. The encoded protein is CSVEDRLGAGGQISGDTQYF.